This record concerns one T cell receptor (beta chain) sequence. Its recognized antigen is unknown. Within one base of it there is no much larger clone, and no base qualities were kept. The data were taken from a study of T cell responses to AZD1222 COVID-19 vaccine (TCRdb year 2021). In terms of the full investigation: AZD1222 recipients whose second dose came at about 4 weeks and those whose second dose came at about 12 weeks were combined into one group, since spike-specific TCR depth and breadth did not differ between the two schedules. TCR sequencing was performed for fewer than 250 trial participants, of whom about 200 were given two doses of AZD1222 and some 25 were given two doses of MenACWY control vaccine. Trial participants were enrolled into age subgroups of 18-55, 56-69 and 70-plus years, which contained around 150, 28 and 57 TCR-sequenced participants, respectively. The investigation overall reported the following: After two AZD1222 doses, spike-specific TCR breadth and depth were significantly higher than at day 0 and than in MenACWY recipients. Because no day 14 peak-response samples were available, repertoires were characterized only after the peak T cell response. In the small 56-69-year group, the increase in depth fell short of significance, most likely because of low power. Reportedly, close to half of the unique spike-specific TCRs recognized epitopes lying outside the regions that are mutated in the B.1.351 and B.1.1.7 variants. Participants were mostly white British and included more females than males, and it was suggested by the authors that clonal diversity may have been underestimated. CD4 TCRs associated with the vaccine covered the entire spike protein, and the dominant responses were in regions 160-218 and 743-854. Conclusions about previously exposed vaccinees are limited because only 6 or 7 AZD1222 recipients were SARS-CoV-2 seropositive at baseline.

Read against the paper, the sample's time point label means: baseline before first vaccination. Vaccinee samples were obtained from the UK trials COV001 and COV002, which included a single-blind randomized controlled phase 2/3 trial of AZD1222 (ChAdOx1 nCoV-19) in healthy adults. For TCRbeta chain sequencing, PBMC samples from trial participants were taken at day 0 and at day 28 after the second dose. The CDR3 regions of human TCRbeta chains were subjected to immunosequencing. In the authors' own workflow: TCRs in the repertoires were matched against a reference library of SARS-CoV-2-specific TCRs that had been generated with the MIRA antigen-specificity platform. Breadth was defined as the fraction of unique TCRs that were SARS-CoV-2-associated, and depth was defined as the fraction of total T cells that were SARS-CoV-2-associated. Each spike-specific TCR was assigned to its reactive spike region and to a CD4 or CD8 class using the MIRA data. Log10-transformed breadth and depth values were compared by one-way ANOVA with Sidak's multiple comparisons tests. TCRdb re-hosts the immuneACCESS table, in-frame sequences only. Its copies lack some clones; in the studies checked, an unresolved V gene accounts for under half of them, and the cause for the rest is not known. V and J calls and clone size follow that table, whereas D and trimming were derived from the DNA. The sample records 150,000 to 200,000 clones, 93% of which are singletons. Approximately 0.97% of the sample belongs to the ten largest clones.

The sequences come from peripheral blood, collected on day 0 of AZD1222 vaccination. The clonotype was recovered from an adult in good health.

The bases are TGTGCTAGTGGTTTGGTACTCGGGCAGGGGAGACACGAGCAGTACTTC. The translation is CASGLVLGQGRHEQYF. The rearranged segments are TRBV12-5 and TRBJ2-7; the D gene is perhaps TRBD1, from 6 matching bases. The CDR3 spans 16 residues, from the cysteine through the phenylalanine. Of the read, only the CDR3 DNA is kept; its 48 bases are in frame from base 1. Looking up the germline V gene yields CDR1 LGHNT and CDR2 FRNRAP. The junction carries 17 bases between V and J, which are trimmed by 0 bases and 5 bases respectively. The full variable domain, with segments outside the CDR3 supplied by the reference TRBV12-5 and TRBJ2-7 proteins, appears as DARVTQTPRHKVTEMGQEVTMRCQPILGHNTVFWYRQTMMQGLELLAYFRNRAPLDDSGMPKDRFSAEMPDATLATLKIQPSEPRDSAVYFCASGLVLGQGRHEQYFGPGTRLTVT.